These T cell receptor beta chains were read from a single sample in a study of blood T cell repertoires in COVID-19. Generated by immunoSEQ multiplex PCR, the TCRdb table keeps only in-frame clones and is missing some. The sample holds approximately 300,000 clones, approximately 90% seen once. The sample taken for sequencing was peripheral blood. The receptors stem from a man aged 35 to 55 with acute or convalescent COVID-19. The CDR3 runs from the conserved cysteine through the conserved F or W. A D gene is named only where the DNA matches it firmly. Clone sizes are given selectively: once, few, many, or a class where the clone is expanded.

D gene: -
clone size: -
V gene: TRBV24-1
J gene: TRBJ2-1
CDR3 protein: CATRNDRNNEQFF
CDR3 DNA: TGTGCCACCAGGAACGACAGAAACAATGAGCAGTTCTTC

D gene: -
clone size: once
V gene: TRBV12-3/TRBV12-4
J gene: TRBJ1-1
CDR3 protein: CASSFSGGGPAFF
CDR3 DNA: TGTGCCAGCAGTTTTTCGGGAGGTGGGCCAGCTTTCTTT

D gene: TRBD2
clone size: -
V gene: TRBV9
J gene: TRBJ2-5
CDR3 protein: CASSVGTSGMRQETQYF
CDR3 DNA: TGTGCCAGCAGCGTAGGGACTAGCGGAATGAGACAAGAGACCCAGTACTTC

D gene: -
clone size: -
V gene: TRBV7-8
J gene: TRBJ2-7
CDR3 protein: CASSYYRVSYEQYF
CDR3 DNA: TGTGCCAGCAGCTACTACAGGGTCTCCTACGAGCAGTACTTC

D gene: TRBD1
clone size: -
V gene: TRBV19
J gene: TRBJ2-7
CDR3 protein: CASSLDRGSSYEQYF
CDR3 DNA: TGTGCCAGTAGTTTAGACAGGGGAAGCTCCTACGAGCAGTACTTC

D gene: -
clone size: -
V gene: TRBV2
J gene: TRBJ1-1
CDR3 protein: CASTSDRRRAFF
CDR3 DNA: TGTGCCAGCACCTCCGACAGACGCCGAGCTTTCTTT

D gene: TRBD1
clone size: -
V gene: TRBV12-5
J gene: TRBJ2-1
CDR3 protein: CASGSRDRENEQFF
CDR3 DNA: TGTGCTAGTGGCTCTAGGGACAGGGAAAATGAGCAGTTCTTC

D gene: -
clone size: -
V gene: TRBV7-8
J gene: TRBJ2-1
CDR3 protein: CASSLQASYNEQFF
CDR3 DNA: TGTGCCAGCAGCTTGCAGGCCTCCTACAATGAGCAGTTCTTC

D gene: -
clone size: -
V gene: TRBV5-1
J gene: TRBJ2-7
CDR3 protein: CASSLETGIGEQYF
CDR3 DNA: TGCGCCAGCAGCTTGGAAACCGGGATCGGAGAGCAGTACTTC

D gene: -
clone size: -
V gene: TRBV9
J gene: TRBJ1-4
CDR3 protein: CASSGGQGKREKLFF
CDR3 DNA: TGTGCCAGCAGCGGGGGCCAGGGGAAGAGAGAAAAACTGTTTTTT

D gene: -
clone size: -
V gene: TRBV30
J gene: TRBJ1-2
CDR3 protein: CAWTTGSNYGYTF
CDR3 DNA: TGTGCCTGGACGACAGGATCTAACTATGGCTACACCTTC

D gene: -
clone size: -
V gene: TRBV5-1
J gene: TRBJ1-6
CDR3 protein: CASSLDGFYNSPLHF
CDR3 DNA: TGCGCCAGCAGCTTGGACGGGTTTTATAATTCACCCCTCCACTTT

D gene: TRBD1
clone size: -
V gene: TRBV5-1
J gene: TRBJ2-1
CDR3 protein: CASSQGGGTGVWSLSYNEQFF
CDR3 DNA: TGCGCCAGCAGCCAAGGAGGGGGGACAGGGGTTTGGAGTTTATCCTACAATGAGCAGTTCTTC

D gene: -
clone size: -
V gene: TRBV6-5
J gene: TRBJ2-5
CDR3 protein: CASSYGPRRGETQYF
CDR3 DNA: TGTGCCAGCAGTTACGGACCGAGACGGGGGGAGACCCAGTACTTC

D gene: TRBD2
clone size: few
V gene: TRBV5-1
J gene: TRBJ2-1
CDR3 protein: CASSSLAGLYNEQFF
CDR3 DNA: TGCGCCAGCAGCTCCCTAGCGGGGCTCTACAATGAGCAGTTCTTC

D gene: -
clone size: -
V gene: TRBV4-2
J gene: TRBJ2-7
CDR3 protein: CASSQETARGTYEQYF
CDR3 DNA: TGTGCCAGCAGCCAAGAAACGGCCAGGGGAACCTACGAGCAGTACTTC

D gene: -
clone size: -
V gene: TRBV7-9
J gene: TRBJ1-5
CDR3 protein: CASSLQGVGNQPQHF
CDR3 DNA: TGTGCCAGCAGTCTACAGGGAGTAGGGAATCAGCCCCAGCATTTT

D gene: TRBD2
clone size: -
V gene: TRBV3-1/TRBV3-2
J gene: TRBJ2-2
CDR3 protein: CASRRGGNTGELFF
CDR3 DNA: TGTGCGAGTCGGCGGGGGGGTAACACCGGGGAGCTGTTTTTT

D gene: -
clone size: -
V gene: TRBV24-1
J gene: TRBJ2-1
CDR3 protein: CATTGSSSSYNEQFF
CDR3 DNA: TGTGCCACCACAGGGTCTTCCAGCTCCTACAATGAGCAGTTCTTC

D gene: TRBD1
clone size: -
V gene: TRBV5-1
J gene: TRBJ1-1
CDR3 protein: CASSLRNFDRGRENTEAFF
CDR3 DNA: TGCGCCAGCAGCTTGCGAAATTTTGACAGGGGGCGAGAGAACACTGAAGCTTTCTTT

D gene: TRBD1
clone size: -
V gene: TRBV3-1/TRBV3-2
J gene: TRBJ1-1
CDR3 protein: CASRTGKSTEAFF
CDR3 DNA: TGTGCCAGCAGGACAGGGAAGTCCACTGAAGCTTTCTTT

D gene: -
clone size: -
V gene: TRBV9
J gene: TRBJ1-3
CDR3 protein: CASSPQGYSGNTIYF
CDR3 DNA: TGTGCCAGCAGCCCGCAGGGGTACTCTGGAAACACCATATATTTT

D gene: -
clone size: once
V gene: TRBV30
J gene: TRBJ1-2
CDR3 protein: CACPRRGHGYTF
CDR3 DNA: TGTGCCTGCCCGAGGCGGGGTCATGGCTACACCTTC

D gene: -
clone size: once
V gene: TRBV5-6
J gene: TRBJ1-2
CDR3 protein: CASSLVSGDYGYTF
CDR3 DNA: TGTGCCAGCAGCTTGGTTTCCGGGGACTATGGCTACACCTTC

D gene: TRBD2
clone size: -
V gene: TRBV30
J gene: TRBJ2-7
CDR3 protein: CAWSVGGGYEQYF
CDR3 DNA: TGTGCCTGGAGTGTGGGCGGGGGCTACGAGCAGTACTTC

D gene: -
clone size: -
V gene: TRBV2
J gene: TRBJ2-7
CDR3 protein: CASTRGALYEQYF
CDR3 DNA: TGTGCCAGCACCAGGGGGGCCCTCTACGAGCAGTACTTC

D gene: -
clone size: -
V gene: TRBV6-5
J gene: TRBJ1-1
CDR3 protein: CASRRTGNTEAFF
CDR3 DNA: TGTGCCAGCAGGCGTACGGGGAACACTGAAGCTTTCTTT

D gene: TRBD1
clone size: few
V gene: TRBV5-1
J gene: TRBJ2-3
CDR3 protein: CASSLQGDTDTQYF
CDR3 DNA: TGCGCCAGCAGCTTACAGGGGGACACAGATACGCAGTATTTT

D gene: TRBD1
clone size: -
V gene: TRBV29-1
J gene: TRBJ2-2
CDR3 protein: CSGTGGVDTGELFF
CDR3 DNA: TGCAGCGGTACAGGGGGTGTGGACACCGGGGAGCTGTTTTTT

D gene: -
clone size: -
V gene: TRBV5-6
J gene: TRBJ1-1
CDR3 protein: CASTAWQGPNTEAFF
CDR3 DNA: TGTGCCAGCACGGCGTGGCAGGGGCCGAACACTGAAGCTTTCTTT

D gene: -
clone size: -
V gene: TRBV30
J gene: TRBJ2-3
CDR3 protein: CAWSAGRYPTDTQYF
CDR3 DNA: TGTGCCTGGAGCGCGGGACGGTACCCCACAGATACGCAGTATTTT

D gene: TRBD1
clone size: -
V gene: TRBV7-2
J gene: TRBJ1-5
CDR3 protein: CASSLWGGQGRNQPQHF
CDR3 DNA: TGTGCCAGCAGCTTATGGGGGGGACAGGGACGCAATCAGCCCCAGCATTTT

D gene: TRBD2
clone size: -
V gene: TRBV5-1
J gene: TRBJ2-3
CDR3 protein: CASSLGTSGATDTQYF
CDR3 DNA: TGCGCCAGCAGCCTGGGGACTAGCGGGGCCACAGATACGCAGTATTTT

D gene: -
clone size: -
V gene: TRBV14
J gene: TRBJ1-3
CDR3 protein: CASSQDHGTIYF
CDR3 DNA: TGTGCCAGCAGCCAAGATCACGGCACCATATATTTT

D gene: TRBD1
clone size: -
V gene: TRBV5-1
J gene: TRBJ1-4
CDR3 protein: CASSSDRGNEKLFF
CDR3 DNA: TGCGCCAGCAGCTCGGACAGGGGGAATGAAAAACTGTTTTTT

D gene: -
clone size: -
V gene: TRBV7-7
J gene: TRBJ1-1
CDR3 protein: CASSRTQNTEAFF
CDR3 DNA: TGTGCCAGCAGCCGGACACAGAACACTGAAGCTTTCTTT

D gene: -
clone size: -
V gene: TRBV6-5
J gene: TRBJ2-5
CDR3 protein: CASSYSTTNSQETQYF
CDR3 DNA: TGTGCCAGCAGTTACTCGACGACAAACTCACAAGAGACCCAGTACTTC

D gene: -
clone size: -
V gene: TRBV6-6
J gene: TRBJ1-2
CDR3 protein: CATHYPGKDYGYTF
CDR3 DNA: TGTGCCACCCATTATCCAGGAAAGGACTATGGCTACACCTTC

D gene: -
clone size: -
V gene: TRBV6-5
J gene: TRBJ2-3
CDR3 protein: CASSTGSFTDTQYF
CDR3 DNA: TGTGCCAGCAGTACCGGGAGCTTCACAGATACGCAGTATTTT

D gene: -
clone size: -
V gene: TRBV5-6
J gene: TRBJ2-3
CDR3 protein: CASTSLRTGVTDTQYF
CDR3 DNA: TGTGCCAGCACCTCCCTCAGGACCGGGGTCACAGATACGCAGTATTTT

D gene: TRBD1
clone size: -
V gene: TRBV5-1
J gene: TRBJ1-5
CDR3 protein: CASSSTGIPNQPQHF
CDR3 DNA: TGCGCCAGCAGCTCGACAGGGATCCCGAATCAGCCCCAGCATTTT

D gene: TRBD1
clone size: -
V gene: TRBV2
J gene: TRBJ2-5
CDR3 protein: CASSPTGAGETQYF
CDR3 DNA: TGTGCCAGCAGCCCGACAGGGGCAGGGGAGACCCAGTACTTC

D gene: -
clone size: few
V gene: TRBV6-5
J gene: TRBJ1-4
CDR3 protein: CASTKDSPVNEKLFF
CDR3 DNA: TGTGCCAGCACTAAGGACAGCCCGGTTAATGAAAAACTGTTTTTT

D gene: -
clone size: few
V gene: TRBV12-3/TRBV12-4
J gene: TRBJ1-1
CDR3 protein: CASRRENTEAFF
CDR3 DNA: TGTGCCAGCCGCAGGGAGAACACTGAAGCTTTCTTT

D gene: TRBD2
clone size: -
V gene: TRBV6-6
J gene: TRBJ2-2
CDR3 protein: CASGHPGLAALTGELFF
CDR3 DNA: TGTGCCAGCGGTCACCCGGGACTAGCGGCCCTCACCGGGGAGCTGTTTTTT

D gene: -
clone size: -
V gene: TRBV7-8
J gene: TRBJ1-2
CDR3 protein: CASSLALGGYIRGYTF
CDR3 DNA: TGTGCCAGCAGCTTAGCGCTTGGGGGCTATATACGGGGCTACACCTTC

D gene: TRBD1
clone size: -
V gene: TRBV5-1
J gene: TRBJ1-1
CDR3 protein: CASSLNTGGTEAFF
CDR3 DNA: TGCGCCAGCAGCCTAAATACAGGGGGGACTGAAGCTTTCTTT

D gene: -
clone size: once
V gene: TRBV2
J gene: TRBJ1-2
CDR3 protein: CASSELGQRGYGYTF
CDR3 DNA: TGTGCCAGCAGTGAACTCGGACAGAGGGGCTATGGCTACACCTTC

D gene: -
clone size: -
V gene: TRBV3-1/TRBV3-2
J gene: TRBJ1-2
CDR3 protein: CASSPTGGSNYGYTF
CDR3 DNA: TGTGCCAGCAGCCCAACGGGAGGGTCCAACTATGGCTACACCTTC

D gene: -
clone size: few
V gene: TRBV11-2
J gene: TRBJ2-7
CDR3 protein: CASSRGYEQYF
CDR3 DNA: TGTGCCAGCAGCCGCGGTTACGAGCAGTACTTC

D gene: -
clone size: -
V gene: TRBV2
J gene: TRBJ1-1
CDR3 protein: CASLNSIGGDTEAFF
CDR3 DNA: TGTGCCAGCCTAAACTCAATAGGGGGGGACACTGAAGCTTTCTTT

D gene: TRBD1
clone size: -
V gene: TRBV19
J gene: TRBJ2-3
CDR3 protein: CASTSGQGTDTQYF
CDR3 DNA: TGTGCCAGTACATCTGGACAGGGCACAGATACGCAGTATTTT

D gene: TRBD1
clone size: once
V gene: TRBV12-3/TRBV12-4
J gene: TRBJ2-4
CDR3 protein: CASRFRDSNIQYF
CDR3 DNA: TGTGCCAGCAGATTCCGGGACAGTAACATTCAGTACTTC

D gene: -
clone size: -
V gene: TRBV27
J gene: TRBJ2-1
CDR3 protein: CASRSDSIGYNEQFF
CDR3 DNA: TGTGCCAGCAGATCTGACTCAATTGGGTACAATGAGCAGTTCTTC